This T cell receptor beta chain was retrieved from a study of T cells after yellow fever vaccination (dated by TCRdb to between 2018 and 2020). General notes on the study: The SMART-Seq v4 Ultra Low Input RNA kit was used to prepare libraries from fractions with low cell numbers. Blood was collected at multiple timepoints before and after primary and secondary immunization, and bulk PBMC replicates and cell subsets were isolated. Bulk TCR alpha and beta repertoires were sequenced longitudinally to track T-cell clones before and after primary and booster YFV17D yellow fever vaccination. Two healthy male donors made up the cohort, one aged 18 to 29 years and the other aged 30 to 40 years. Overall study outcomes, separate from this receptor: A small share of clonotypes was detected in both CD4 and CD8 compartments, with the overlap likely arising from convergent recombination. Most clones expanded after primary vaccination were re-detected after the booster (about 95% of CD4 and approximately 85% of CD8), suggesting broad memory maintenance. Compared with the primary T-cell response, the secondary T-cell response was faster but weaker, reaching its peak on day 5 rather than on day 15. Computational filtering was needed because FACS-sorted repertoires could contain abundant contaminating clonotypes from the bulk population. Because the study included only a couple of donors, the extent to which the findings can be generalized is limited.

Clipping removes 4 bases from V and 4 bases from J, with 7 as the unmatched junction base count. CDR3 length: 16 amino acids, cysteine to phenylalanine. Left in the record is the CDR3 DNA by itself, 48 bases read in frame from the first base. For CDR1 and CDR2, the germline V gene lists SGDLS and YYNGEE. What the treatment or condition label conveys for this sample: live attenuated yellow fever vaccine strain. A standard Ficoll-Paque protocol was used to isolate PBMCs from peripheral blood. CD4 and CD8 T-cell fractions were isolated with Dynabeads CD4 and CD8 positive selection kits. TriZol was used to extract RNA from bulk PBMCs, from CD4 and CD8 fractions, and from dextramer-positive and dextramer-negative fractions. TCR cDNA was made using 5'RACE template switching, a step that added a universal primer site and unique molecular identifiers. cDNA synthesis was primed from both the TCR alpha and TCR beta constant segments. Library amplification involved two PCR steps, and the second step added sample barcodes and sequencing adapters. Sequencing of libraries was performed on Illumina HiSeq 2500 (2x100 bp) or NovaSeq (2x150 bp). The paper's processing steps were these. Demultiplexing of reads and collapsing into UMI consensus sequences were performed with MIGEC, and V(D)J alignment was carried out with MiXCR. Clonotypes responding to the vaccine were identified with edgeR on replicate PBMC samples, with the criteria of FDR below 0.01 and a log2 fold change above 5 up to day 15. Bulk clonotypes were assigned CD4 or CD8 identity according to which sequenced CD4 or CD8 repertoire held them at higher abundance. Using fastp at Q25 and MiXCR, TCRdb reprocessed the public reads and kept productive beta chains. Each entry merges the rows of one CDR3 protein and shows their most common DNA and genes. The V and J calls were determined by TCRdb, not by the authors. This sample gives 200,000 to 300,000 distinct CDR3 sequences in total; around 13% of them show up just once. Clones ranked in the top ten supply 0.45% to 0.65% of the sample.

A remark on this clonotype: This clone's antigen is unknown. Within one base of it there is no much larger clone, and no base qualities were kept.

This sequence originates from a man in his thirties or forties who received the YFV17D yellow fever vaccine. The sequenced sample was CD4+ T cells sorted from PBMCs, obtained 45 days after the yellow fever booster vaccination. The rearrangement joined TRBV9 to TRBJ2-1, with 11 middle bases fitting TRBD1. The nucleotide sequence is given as TGTGCCAGCAGCCCTGCCGGGACAGGGGGTTACAATGAGCAGTTCTTC. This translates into CASSPAGTGGYNEQFF. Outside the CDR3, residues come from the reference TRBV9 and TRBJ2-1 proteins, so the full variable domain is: DSGVTQTPKHLITATGQRVTLRCSPRSGDLSVYWYQQSLDQGLQFLIQYYNGEERAKGNILERFSAQQFPDLHSELNLSSLELGDSALYFCASSPAGTGGYNEQFFGPGTRLTVL.